Listed here are 21 T cell receptor beta chains from one sample, sequenced in a study of radiation and T cells in renal cell carcinoma. Time point of the sample: blood 4 weeks post-SBRT, at nephrectomy. Treatment of the sample: 15 Gy SBRT to primary tumor, nephrectomy 4 weeks later. Using immunoSEQ multiplex PCR, the repertoire was profiled, and TCRdb retains in-frame clones only, with some absent. In the table there are about 77,000 clones, less than 90% of which are singletons. The sample in question was blood, obtained from a patient whose treatment included radiotherapy and nephrectomy. The receptor source for this set is a woman between 55 and 75 years old with renal cell carcinoma.

The chain has TRBV5-1 and TRBJ2-7, with D possibly being TRBD2 (5 bases). The V gene lost 5 bases and the J gene lost 4 bases, with 13 bases spanning the gap. CDR3 length equals 13 residues. The V gene's germline CDR1 is SGHRS and CDR2 YFSETQ. CDR3 bases: TGCGCCAGCAGGGAAGCGGACGGTTACGAGCAGTACTTC. This codes for CASREADGYEQYF.

V usage is TRBV2 and J usage is TRBJ1-5; no reliable D call. Germline CDR1 and CDR2: SNHLY and FYNNEI. This CDR3 contains 15 residues. Trimming took 2 bases from V and 0 from J, leaving 8 bases between them. The CDR3 protein is CASSENSLSNQPQHF. As DNA, the CDR3 is TGTGCCAGCAGTGAAAACAGTCTTAGCAATCAGCCCCAGCATTTT.

The chain couples TRBV5-6 to TRBJ2-7; D ambiguous. The V end lost 4 bases, the J end lost 0 bases, and 17 bases lay between the germline ends. The CDR3 loop spans 16 amino acids. Germline values: CDR1 SGHDT, CDR2 YYEEEE. The CDR3 DNA sequence: TGTGCCAGCAGCCCCATCCAAGCGCTCGCCTCCTACGAGCAGTACTTC. Translation gives CASSPIQALASYEQYF.

This clone was seen a handful of times. The V and J genes are TRBV11-2 and TRBJ1-2; D call uncertain. Germline V lookup: CDR1 SGHAT, CDR2 FQNNGV. Between the trimmed V and J ends, which lost 3 bases and 4 bases, there was a span of 6 bases. The length of the CDR3 is 12 residues. The CDR3, as DNA: TGTGCCAGCAGCTTGGGTCCCTATGGCTACACCTTC. This translates into CASSLGPYGYTF.

The chain combines TRBV2 with TRBJ2-3; perhaps TRBD1 as D (6 bases). This CDR3 has 14 residues. Trimming took 2 bases from V and 4 from J, leaving 10 bases between them. Germline V gene lookup returns CDR1 SNHLY and CDR2 FYNNEI. The CDR3 is CASSENRVADTQYF. The CDR3 DNA follows: TGTGCCAGCAGTGAAAACAGGGTTGCAGATACGCAGTATTTT.

This clone has a handful of counts. The chain combines TRBV9 with TRBJ1-1; perhaps TRBD1 as D (6 bases). From germline, CDR1 is SGDLS and CDR2 YYNGEE. CDR3 length: 12 residues. The germline V and J ends were trimmed by 4 bases and 7 bases, with 11 bases remaining between them. This CDR3 reads CASSTRGDEAFF. The CDR3 nucleotides are TGTGCCAGCAGCACGAGGGGGGATGAAGCTTTCTTT. Complete variable domain (other parts from reference TRBV9 and TRBJ1-1): DSGVTQTPKHLITATGQRVTLRCSPRSGDLSVYWYQQSLDQGLQFLIQYYNGEERAKGNILERFSAQQFPDLHSELNLSSLELGDSALYFCASSTRGDEAFFGQGTRLTVV.

The chain couples TRBV27 to TRBJ1-5, with D possibly matching TRBD1 (6 bases). Germline assignment: CDR1 MNHEY and CDR2 SMNVEV (reference sequence). The CDR3 has 15 residues. V was pared by 5 bases and J by 7 bases, with 18 bases between. CDR3 in amino acids: CASSESTGFWQPQHF. CDR3 bases: TGTGCCAGCAGTGAATCTACAGGGTTTTGGCAGCCCCAGCATTTT.

The rearrangement uses TRBV14 and TRBJ2-4, with TRBD2 matching 13 bases. The junction had 7 bases not matched to a gene; V was cut back by 0 bases and J by 5 bases. This CDR3 region has 18 residues. Germline CDR1 and CDR2: SGHDN and FVKESK. The CDR3 loop is CASSQEGGLAGTQNIQYF. The CDR3 DNA is TGTGCCAGCAGCCAAGAGGGGGGACTAGCGGGGACACAAAACATTCAGTACTTC.

The chain has TRBV5-1 and TRBJ2-1; D might be TRBD1 (5 bases). Germline V gene lookup returns CDR1 SGHRS and CDR2 YFSETQ. The V end lost 5 bases, the J end lost 3 bases, and 18 bases lay between the germline ends. The CDR3 has 16 residues. CDR3 sequence reads: CASSRSAGRIYNEQFF. In nucleotides, the CDR3 is TGCGCCAGCAGTCGGTCCGCAGGGCGGATCTACAATGAGCAGTTCTTC.

V gene TRBV4-3 combines with J gene TRBJ2-1, with unresolved D. Trimming removed 0 bases at V and 6 bases at J, with 9 bases between. The CDR3 is 14 amino acids. CDR1 and CDR2 (germline): LGHNA, YSLEER. Written as DNA, the CDR3 is TGCGCCAGCAGCCAAGATCGTCGAGGCAATGAGCAGTTCTTC. This sequence encodes CASSQDRRGNEQFF.

The rearrangement uses TRBV19 and TRBJ2-1, with TRBD2 identical over 12 bases. The germline V gene encodes CDR1 LNHDA and CDR2 SQIVND (reference sequence). This CDR3 has 15 amino acids. The junction had 5 bases not matched to a gene; V was cut back by 7 bases and J by 4 bases. CDR3 DNA sequence: TGTGCCAGTAACCGACTAGCGGGGGCGTACAATGAGCAGTTCTTC. It codes for CASNRLAGAYNEQFF.

The chain recombines TRBV28 with TRBJ1-2; 9 bases align to TRBD1. Germline values: CDR1 MDHEN, CDR2 SYDVKM. The CDR3 consists of 15 residues. V dropped 3 bases and J dropped 1; count of bases not matched to a gene: 3. CDR3 amino acids: CASSFSDRGNYGYTF. CDR3 coding DNA: TGTGCCAGCAGTTTCTCGGACAGGGGTAACTATGGCTACACCTTC.

The rearrangement joins TRBV6-5 to TRBJ1-2; no clear D. Germline V gene data show CDR1 as MNHEY and CDR2 as SVGAGI. With 9 bases removed from V and 6 bases from J, the gap between germline ends came to 14 bases. The CDR3 is made up of 12 amino acids. CDR3 amino acids: CARSREADGYTF. CDR3 sequence (DNA): TGTGCCAGGAGTCGGGAGGCCGATGGCTACACCTTC.

The table lists this clone with a count of one. The chain couples TRBV9 to TRBJ2-3, with TRBD2 identical over 13 bases. Germline trimming cut 0 bases from V and 3 bases from J; bases unmatched to any gene: 1. This CDR3 comprises 16 residues. Germline-derived CDR1 and CDR2 are SGDLS and YYNGEE. CDR3 DNA sequence: TGTGCCAGCAGCGTAGCGGGACTAGCGGGAACAGATACGCAGTATTTT. Encoded protein: CASSVAGLAGTDTQYF.

The chain employs TRBV5-6 and TRBJ2-2; D unclear. CDR1 is SGHDT, CDR2 YYEEEE, per germline. This CDR3 contains 15 residues. V lost 4 bases and J 5 bases, leaving 15 bases between the germline ends. The CDR3 sequence: CASSPRGWWTGELFF. CDR3 nucleotide sequence: TGTGCCAGCAGCCCCCGAGGCTGGTGGACCGGGGAGCTGTTTTTT.

This clone showed up many times. The gene calls are TRBV9 and TRBJ1-1; D remains ambiguous. V lost 2 bases and J lost 3, with 23 bases in between. CDR1 and CDR2 (germline): SGDLS, YYNGEE. The CDR3 is 18 amino acids. CDR3 coding DNA: TGTGCCAGCAGCGTGTTAACAATGGTGGACGGGGAAGACACTGAAGCTTTCTTT. This sequence encodes CASSVLTMVDGEDTEAFF. The full variable domain, with the rest looked up from reference TRBV9 and TRBJ1-1, is DSGVTQTPKHLITATGQRVTLRCSPRSGDLSVYWYQQSLDQGLQFLIQYYNGEERAKGNILERFSAQQFPDLHSELNLSSLELGDSALYFCASSVLTMVDGEDTEAFFGQGTRLTVV.

V usage is TRBV28 and J usage is TRBJ1-5; 10 bases are a match to TRBD1. There are 13 residues in the CDR3. V lost 8 bases to trimming and J lost 9 bases; unmatched junction nucleotides: 7. Germline V gives CDR1 MDHEN, CDR2 SYDVKM. The CDR3 coding sequence is TGTGCCAGCGTGCGGGGACAGGGGTGGCCCCAGCATTTT. Protein: CASVRGQGWPQHF.

This clone was seen just once. The chain has TRBV18 and TRBJ1-6; D remains unclear. The CDR3 loop spans 14 amino acids. Trimming shortened V by 6 bases and J by 13 bases, and 19 bases separated the two germline ends. The germline V gene has CDR1 KGHSH and CDR2 LQKENI. The CDR3 protein is CASSPYDLRVPLHF. CDR3 coding DNA: TGTGCCAGCTCCCCTTACGATCTCAGAGTCCCCCTCCACTTT.

CDR3 DNA sequence: TGTGCCAGTAGAGCAGGGATCGCGAACACCGGGGAGCTGTTTTTT. This gives the protein CASRAGIANTGELFF. The chain links TRBV19 to TRBJ2-2; TRBD1 might be the D (5 bases). The V gene lost 6 bases and the J gene lost 0 bases, with 11 bases spanning the gap. There are 15 residues in the CDR3. Germline values: CDR1 LNHDA, CDR2 SQIVND (reference sequence).

CDR3: CATSSLRSDTQYF. The CDR3 DNA reads as TGTGCCACCAGCAGTCTTCGCTCAGATACGCAGTATTTT. The chain uses TRBV15 and TRBJ2-3; D gene ambiguous. Germline CDR1 and CDR2: LNHNV and YYDKDF (reference sequence). Trimming took off 3 bases at V and 4 bases at J, with 8 bases between the two ends. The CDR3 loop spans 13 amino acids.

The rearrangement links TRBV7-2 to TRBJ1-4; D ambiguous. V lost 1 base, J lost 7 bases, and 7 bases lay in between. Germline V gives CDR1 SGHTA, CDR2 FQGNSA. This CDR3 is 13 amino acids long. As DNA, the CDR3 is TGTGCCAGCAGCTTAGTTGTTGCTGAAAAACTGTTTTTT. It codes for CASSLVVAEKLFF.